This T cell receptor (beta chain) was recorded in a study of CD8+ T cells in alopecia areata. Treatment meaning: oral pan-JAK inhibitor, 5-10 mg twice daily. Remarks on this clone: Its antigen is still unknown.

Extracted RNA was reverse transcribed, and the resulting cDNA served as sequencing template. The table came from immunoSEQ multiplex PCR; TCRdb's copy has only in-frame clones and leaves some out. The sample has about 90,000 clones; about 44% are singletons. Study results and limitations: Among patients, TCR sharing was less clear than in mice, a difference possibly due in part to HLA diversity in the patient population.

Sequencing used CD8+ T cells sorted from blood, obtained at week 24, from a patient treated with tofacitinib. The receptor was isolated from a human donor with alopecia areata.

Here the CDR3 DNA reads TGTGCCAGCATCCCGAGGCGGGAGGCCTTCTACGAGCAGTACTTC. Its translation is CASIPRREAFYEQYF. V gene TRBV28 combines with J gene TRBJ2-7; TRBD2 aligns across 8 bases. This CDR3 is 15 amino acids long. J lost 3 bases, V lost 7 bases, and 11 bases had no gene match. Per germline, CDR1 MDHEN and CDR2 SYDVKM.